This TCR beta chain comes out of a study of T cell responses to AZD1222 COVID-19 vaccine. Repertoires were generated with immunoSEQ multiplex PCR, while TCRdb's copy carries only in-frame clones and drops some. This sample has roughly 110,000 clones, with roughly nine tenths found just once. As concerns this clone: As yet, its antigen is unknown.

Study results and limitations: There were repertoire samples only from the period after the peak T cell response. The breadth and depth of Spike-specific TCRs increased once two AZD1222 doses had been given. Females outnumbered males among donors, who were mostly white British; clonal diversity was possibly underestimated. Baseline antibody screening turned up just six or seven seropositive AZD1222 recipients.

CDR3 length: 12 amino acids. V trimming: 4 bases; J trimming: 6 bases; junction bases outside the gene matches: 5. Germline V lookup: CDR1 SQVTM, CDR2 ANQGSEA. The receptor comes from an adult who received the AZD1222 COVID-19 vaccine. Sequenced here: peripheral blood, sampled 28 days after the second AZD1222 dose. The chain recombines TRBV29-1 with TRBJ2-7, with 8 bases aligning to TRBD1. The CDR3 coding sequence is TGCAGCGTTGGCGTTGACAGGGGCGAGCAGTACTTC. The encoded protein is CSVGVDRGEQYF.